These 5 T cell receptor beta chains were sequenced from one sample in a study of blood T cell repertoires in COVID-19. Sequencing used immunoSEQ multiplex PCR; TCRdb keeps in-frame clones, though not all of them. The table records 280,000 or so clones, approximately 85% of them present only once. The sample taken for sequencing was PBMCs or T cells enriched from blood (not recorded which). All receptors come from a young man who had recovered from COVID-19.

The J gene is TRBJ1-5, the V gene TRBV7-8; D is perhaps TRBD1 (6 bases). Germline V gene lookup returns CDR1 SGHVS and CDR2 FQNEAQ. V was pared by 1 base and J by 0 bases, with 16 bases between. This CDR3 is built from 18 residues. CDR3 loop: CASSLVRTADYSNQPQHF. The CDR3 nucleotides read TGTGCCAGCAGCTTAGTTCGGACAGCCGACTATAGCAATCAGCCCCAGCATTTT. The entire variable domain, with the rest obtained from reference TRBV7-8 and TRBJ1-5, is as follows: GAGVSQSPRYKVAKRGQDVALRCDPISGHVSLFWYQQALGQGPEFLTYFQNEAQLDKSGLPSDRFFAERPEGSVSTLKIQRTQQEDSAVYLCASSLVRTADYSNQPQHFGDGTRLSIL.

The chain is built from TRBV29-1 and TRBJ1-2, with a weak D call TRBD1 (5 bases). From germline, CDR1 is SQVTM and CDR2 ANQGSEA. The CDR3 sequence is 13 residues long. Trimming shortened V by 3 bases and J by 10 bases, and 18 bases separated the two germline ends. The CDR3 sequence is CSVDLLRAGVYTF. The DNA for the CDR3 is TGCAGCGTTGACCTCCTCAGGGCCGGAGTCTACACCTTC.

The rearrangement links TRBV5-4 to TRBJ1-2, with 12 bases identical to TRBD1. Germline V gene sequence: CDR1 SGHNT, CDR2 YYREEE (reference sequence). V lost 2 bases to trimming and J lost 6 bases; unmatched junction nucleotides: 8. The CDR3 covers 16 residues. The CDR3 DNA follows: TGTGCCAGCAGCTTTGGGACAGGGGGCCCCCAGGATGGCTACACCTTC. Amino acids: CASSFGTGGPQDGYTF.

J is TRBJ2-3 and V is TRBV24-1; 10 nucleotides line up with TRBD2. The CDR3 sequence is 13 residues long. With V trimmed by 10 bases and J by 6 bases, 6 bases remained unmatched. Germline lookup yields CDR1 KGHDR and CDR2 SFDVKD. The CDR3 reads CATSGGAGDTQYF. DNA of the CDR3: TGTGCCACAAGCGGGGGGGCAGGGGATACGCAGTATTTT.

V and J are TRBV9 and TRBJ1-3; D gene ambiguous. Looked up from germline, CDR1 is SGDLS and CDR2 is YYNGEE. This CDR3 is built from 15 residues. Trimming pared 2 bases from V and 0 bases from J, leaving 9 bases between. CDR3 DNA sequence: TGTGCCAGCAGCGTGAGCATCGACTCTGGAAACACCATATATTTT. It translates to CASSVSIDSGNTIYF. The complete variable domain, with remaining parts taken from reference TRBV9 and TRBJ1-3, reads DSGVTQTPKHLITATGQRVTLRCSPRSGDLSVYWYQQSLDQGLQFLIQYYNGEERAKGNILERFSAQQFPDLHSELNLSSLELGDSALYFCASSVSIDSGNTIYFGEGSWLTVV.